Included here is one T cell receptor (beta chain) sequence, with context. This sample was included in a study of T cells after yellow fever vaccination. V was clipped by 5 bases and J by 7 bases; unmatched bases: 7. Germline lookup yields CDR1 SGHVS and CDR2 FNYEAQ. The CDR3 consists of 16 residues. TCRdb re-derived calls from the 5' RACE reads in MiXCR, one entry per CDR3 protein. The profile shows fewer than 100,000 distinct CDR3 sequences, approximately 9% of them singletons. The clonotype comes from a man aged 18 to 30 who received the YFV17D yellow fever vaccine. This chain joins TRBV7-6 and TRBJ2-1; TRBD2 aligns across 14 bases. This specimen was CD8+ T cells not binding an NS4B(214-222) dextramer, sorted from PBMCs, taken around 16 days after the first yellow fever vaccination. The CDR3 nucleotides read TGTGCCAGCAGCCGGAGGACTAGCGGGGGGCTAAATGAGCAGTTCTTC. It encodes CASSRRTSGGLNEQFF. Full variable domain (rest looked up from reference TRBV7-6 and TRBJ2-1): GAGVSQSPRYKVTKRGQDVALRCDPISGHVSLYWYRQALGQGPEFLTYFNYEAQQDKSGLPNDRFSAERPEGSISTLTIQRTEQRDSAMYRCASSRRTSGGLNEQFFGPGTRLTVL.